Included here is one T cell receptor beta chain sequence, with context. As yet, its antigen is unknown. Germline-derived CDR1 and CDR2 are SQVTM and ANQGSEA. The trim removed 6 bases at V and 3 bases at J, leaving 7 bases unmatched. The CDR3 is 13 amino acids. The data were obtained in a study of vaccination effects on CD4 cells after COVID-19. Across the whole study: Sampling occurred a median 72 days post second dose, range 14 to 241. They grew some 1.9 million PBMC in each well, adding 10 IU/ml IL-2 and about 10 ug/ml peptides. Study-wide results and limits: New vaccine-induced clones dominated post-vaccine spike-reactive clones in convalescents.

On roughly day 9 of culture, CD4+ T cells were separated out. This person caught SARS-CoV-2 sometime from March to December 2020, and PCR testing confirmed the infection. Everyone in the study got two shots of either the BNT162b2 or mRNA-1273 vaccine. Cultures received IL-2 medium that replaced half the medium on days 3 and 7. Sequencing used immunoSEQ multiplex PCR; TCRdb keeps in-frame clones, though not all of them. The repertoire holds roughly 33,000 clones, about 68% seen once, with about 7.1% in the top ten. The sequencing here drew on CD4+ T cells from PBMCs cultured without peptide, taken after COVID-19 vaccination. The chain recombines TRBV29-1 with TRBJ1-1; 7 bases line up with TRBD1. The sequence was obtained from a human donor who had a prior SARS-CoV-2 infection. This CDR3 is CSVRQGQYTEAFF. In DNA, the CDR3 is TGCAGCGTCCGACAGGGTCAGTACACTGAAGCTTTCTTT. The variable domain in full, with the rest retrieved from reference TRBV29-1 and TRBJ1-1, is SAVISQKPSRDICQRGTSLTIQCQVDSQVTMMFWYRQQPGQSLTLIATANQGSEATYESGFVIDKFPISRPNLTFSTLTVSNMSPEDSSIYLCSVRQGQYTEAFFGQGTRLTVV.